This T cell receptor beta chain was profiled in a study of cytomegalovirus exposure and HLA in healthy donors. Study conclusions and caveats: Under in vitro conditions, three CMV-associated chains were confirmed as specific for CMV antigens.

TCRdb keeps only in-frame clones here, not all; method: immunoSEQ multiplex PCR. The sample shows some 150,000 clones, 94% of them seen only once. Per the germline V gene, CDR1 is SNHLY and CDR2 is FYNNEI. V was shortened by 1 base and J by 3 bases, with 10 bases between the two germline ends. The CDR3 has 15 amino acids. Note on this clone: Its target is unknown.

The sample was PBMCs. The rearrangement joins TRBV2 to TRBJ1-5; the D is unclear. This TCR derives from a man younger than 35 in good health and CMV-seropositive. In nucleotides, the CDR3 is TGTGCCAGCAGTGAAGAGGCGGGCGTCAATCAGCCCCAGCATTTT. Its protein is CASSEEAGVNQPQHF.